The present TCR beta chain was sequenced within a study of ipilimumab plus nivolumab after autologous stem cell transplantation. Profiled with immunoSEQ multiplex PCR; TCRdb holds only in-frame clones, not every one. The profile shows around 15,000 clones, around 80% of them singletons. The ends lost 8 bases at V and 0 bases at J; junction bases unmatched: 6. This CDR3 has 15 amino acids. Germline V lookup: CDR1 SNHLY, CDR2 FYNNEI. This TCR was sampled from a male donor with diffuse large B-cell lymphoma. The chain links TRBV2 to TRBJ1-3; 8 positions match TRBD1. Specimen: PBMCs, collected in a trial of ipilimumab plus nivolumab as post-transplant consolidation. The CDR3 DNA sequence: TGTGCCAGCTCCAGGGGGCAAGTCTCTGGAAACACCATATATTTT. Residues: CASSRGQVSGNTIYF.